This T cell receptor beta chain was profiled in a study of cytomegalovirus exposure and HLA in healthy donors. PCR involved 60 Vbeta and 13 Jbeta primers. Method: immunoSEQ multiplex PCR; TCRdb's copy keeps in-frame clones and lacks some. The sample holds about 120,000 clones, 81% seen once. V lost 3 bases and J lost 7, with 15 bases in between. Per the germline V gene, CDR1 is MNHEY and CDR2 is SMNVEV (reference sequence). The CDR3 has 15 amino acids. The sample taken for sequencing was PBMCs. The sequence was obtained from a man in his forties or fifties in good health and CMV-seronegative. The chain couples TRBV27 to TRBJ2-2; D call uncertain. The DNA for the CDR3 is TGTGCCAGCAGTTTCGAGCTCCCCCAGGTCGGGGAGCTGTTTTTT. As protein: CASSFELPQVGELFF.